The present TCR beta chain was sequenced within a study of blood T cells in healthy people across ages. Findings and limits, study-wide: The long-lived group displayed more naive CD4+ cells, plus higher diversity, than the aged donors did.

This clonotype was picked up a small number of times. The antigen is not known. Germline CDR1 and CDR2: DFQATT and SNEGSKA (reference sequence). V dropped 3 bases and J dropped 1 base, with 16 bases sitting between them. The length of the CDR3 is 16 residues. Primers used in a second PCR of about 7 to 12 cycles were a sample-barcoded 5' primer and a J-beta primer mix. TCRdb reprocessed the 5' RACE reads with MiXCR, giving one entry per CDR3 protein. The table includes about 640,000 distinct CDR3 sequences, approximately 59% detected once. Isolated per sample were at least 6 million PBMCs. Total RNA extraction produced at least 6 micrograms (per sample) for the study.

Sequencing was done on a sample of blood. This chain joins TRBV20-1 and TRBJ2-4; D may be TRBD2 (6 bases). The receptor comes from a man aged 60-69 years in good health. The CDR3 loop is CSASGGPAWAKNIQYF. In DNA form, the CDR3 reads TGCAGTGCTAGCGGGGGTCCCGCGTGGGCCAAAAACATTCAGTACTTC.